The next 10 T cell receptor beta chains were all read from a single sample in a study of cytomegalovirus exposure and HLA in healthy donors (dated by TCRdb to 2016 to 2017). The library was made by the immunoSEQ multiplex PCR assay. For the multiplex PCR, a mixture combining 60 forward primers for TCR Vbeta segments and 13 reverse primers for TCR Jbeta segments was used. In TCRdb, the immuneACCESS table is reduced to in-frame sequences with V and J assigned. These tables do not hold every clone; where another copy was compared, an unresolved V gene accounts for under half, and the others remain unexplained. The sample has fewer than 200,000 clones on record, about 80% of them singletons. The ten largest clones add up to 0.65% to 0.75% of the sample. The sequencing input was PBMCs. The receptors originated from a woman in her forties in good health and CMV-seronegative.

The CDR3 spells CATRTGEKYEQYF. As DNA, the CDR3 is TGTGCCACCAGGACAGGGGAGAAATACGAGCAGTACTTC. The chain carries TRBV6-1 and TRBJ2-7; 9 bases match TRBD1. CDR1 is MNHNS and CDR2 is SASEGT in the germline V gene. The CDR3 extends over 13 amino acids. V gave up 10 bases and J gave up 4 bases; unmatched junction bases: 8.

This chain links TRBV11-3 with TRBJ2-7, with D possibly matching TRBD2 (5 bases). Deletions cut 4 bases from V and 1 base from J, with 8 bases between. The CDR3 has 13 amino acids. In germline, CDR1 is SGHNT, CDR2 YENEEA. CDR3 sequence: CASSSGISYEQYF. DNA for the CDR3: TGTGCCAGCAGCTCGGGGATATCCTACGAGCAGTACTTC.

The CDR3 is CASSRGGAGGGYNEQFF. Here the CDR3 DNA reads TGTGCCAGCAGCCGAGGGGGGGCGGGAGGGGGGTACAATGAGCAGTTCTTC. The gene calls are TRBV7-9 and TRBJ2-1; 9 bases are shared with TRBD2. The ends lost 5 bases at V and 4 bases at J; junction bases unmatched: 12. The CDR3 length is 17 residues. Looked up from germline, CDR1 is SEHNR and CDR2 is FQNEAQ (reference sequence).

This clone was seen just once. The chain employs TRBV28 and TRBJ2-2; no reliable D call. The V end lost 4 bases, the J end lost 3 bases, and 9 bases lay between the germline ends. The CDR3 contains 14 residues. Germline-derived CDR1 and CDR2 are MDHEN and SYDVKM. CDR3 bases: TGTGCCAGCAGTTCCCCCGTGTACACCGGGGAGCTGTTTTTT. The encoded protein is CASSSPVYTGELFF. The whole variable domain, filled in from reference TRBV28 and TRBJ2-2, reads DVKVTQSSRYLVKRTGEKVFLECVQDMDHENMFWYRQDPGLGLRLIYFSYDVKMKEKGDIPEGYSVSREKKERFSLILESASTNQTSMYLCASSSPVYTGELFFGEGSRLTVL.

The chain carries TRBV4-2 and TRBJ2-7, with 7 bases lining up with TRBD1. The CDR3 extends over 15 amino acids. Germline CDR1 is LGHNA and CDR2 is YNFKEQ. The J segment lost 5 bases and the V segment lost 0 bases, leaving 7 bases of the junction unmatched. DNA for the CDR3: TGTGCCAGCAGCCAAGAAGACGGACAGGCCCACGAGCAGTACTTC. It codes for CASSQEDGQAHEQYF.

This chain uses TRBV18 with TRBJ1-1, with D hard to call. Germline loops: CDR1 KGHSH, CDR2 LQKENI. This CDR3 contains 15 residues. Deletions cut 6 bases from V and 3 bases from J, with 17 bases between. The CDR3 region is CASSPQIIGDTEAFF. The CDR3 nucleotides read TGTGCCAGCTCGCCCCAGATCATTGGAGACACTGAAGCTTTCTTT.

The chain carries TRBV6-6 and TRBJ2-7, with 11 bases matching TRBD1. After removal of 8 bases from V and 1 base from J, the junction contained 7 bases not matched to a gene. The V gene's germline CDR1 is MNHNY and CDR2 SVGAGI (reference sequence). The CDR3 extends over 15 amino acids. The chain's CDR3 is CASQAGQGASYEQYF. The CDR3 DNA sequence: TGTGCCAGCCAGGCCGGACAGGGGGCATCCTACGAGCAGTACTTC.

The DNA of the CDR3 is TGTGCCAGCACGCCACTAGCGGGAACCGGGGAGCTGTTTTTT. This sequence encodes CASTPLAGTGELFF. The gene calls are TRBV27 and TRBJ2-2; 10 positions match TRBD2. Trimming at V came to 7 bases and at J to 5 bases, leaving 4 bases not matched to a gene. CDR1 and CDR2 (germline): MNHEY, SMNVEV (reference sequence). The CDR3 sequence is 14 residues long.

This sequence joins TRBV5-6 and TRBJ1-2, with D maybe TRBD1 (5 bases). V lost 1 base to trimming and J lost 1 base, with 8 bases between them. Germline lookup yields CDR1 SGHDT and CDR2 YYEEEE. The CDR3 runs 14 residues. The CDR3 DNA sequence: TGTGCCAGCAGCTTGTTAGGGGATAACTATGGCTACACCTTC. Translating it yields CASSLLGDNYGYTF. Looking up the rest from reference TRBV5-6 and TRBJ1-2 gives the full variable domain: DAGVTQSPTHLIKTRGQQVTLRCSPKSGHDTVSWYQQALGQGPQFIFQYYEEEERQRGNFPDRFSGHQFPNYSSELNVNALLLGDSALYLCASSLLGDNYGYTFGSGTRLTVV.

The J gene is TRBJ2-3, the V gene TRBV6-5; 8 bases map to TRBD1. Germline CDR1 and CDR2: MNHEY and SVGAGI. The length of the CDR3 is 16 residues. Losses at the gene ends were 2 bases for V and 6 bases for J; bases not matched to a gene: 10. In DNA form, the CDR3 reads TGTGCCAGCAGTTACGGGGCAGGGGGCCATTCCGATACGCAGTATTTT. Amino acid sequence: CASSYGAGGHSDTQYF.